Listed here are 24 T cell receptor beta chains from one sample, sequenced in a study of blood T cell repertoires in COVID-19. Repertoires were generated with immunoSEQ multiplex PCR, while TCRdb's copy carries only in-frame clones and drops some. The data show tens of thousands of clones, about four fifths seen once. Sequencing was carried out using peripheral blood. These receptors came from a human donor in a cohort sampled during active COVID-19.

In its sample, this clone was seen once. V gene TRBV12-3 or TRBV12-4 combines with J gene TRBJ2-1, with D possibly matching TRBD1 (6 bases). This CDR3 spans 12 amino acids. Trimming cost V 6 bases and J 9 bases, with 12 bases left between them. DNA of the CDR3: TGTGCCAGCAGCACAGGGAGTGTTGAGCAGTTCTTC. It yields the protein CASSTGSVEQFF.

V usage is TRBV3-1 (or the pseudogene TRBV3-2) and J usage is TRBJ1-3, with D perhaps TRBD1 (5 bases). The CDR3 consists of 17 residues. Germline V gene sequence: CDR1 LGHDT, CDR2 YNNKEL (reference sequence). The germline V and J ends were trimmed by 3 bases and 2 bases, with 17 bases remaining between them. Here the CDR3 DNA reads TGTGCCAGCAGCCACCCGCGGGGGACCCGAGCTGGAAACACCATATATTTT. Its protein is CASSHPRGTRAGNTIYF.

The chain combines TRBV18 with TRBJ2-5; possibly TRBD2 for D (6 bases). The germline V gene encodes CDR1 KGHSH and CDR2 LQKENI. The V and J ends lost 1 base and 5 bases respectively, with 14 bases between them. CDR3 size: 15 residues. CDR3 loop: CASSPLLASGETQYF. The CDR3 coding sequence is TGTGCCAGCTCACCACTTCTAGCGTCGGGGGAGACCCAGTACTTC.

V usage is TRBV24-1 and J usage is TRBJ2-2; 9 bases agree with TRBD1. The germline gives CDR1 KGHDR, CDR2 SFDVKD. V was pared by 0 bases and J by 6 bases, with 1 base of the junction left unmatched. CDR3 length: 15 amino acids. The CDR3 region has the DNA TGTGCCACCAGTGATTTGGGGACAGGGTCCGGGGAGCTGTTTTTT. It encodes CATSDLGTGSGELFF.

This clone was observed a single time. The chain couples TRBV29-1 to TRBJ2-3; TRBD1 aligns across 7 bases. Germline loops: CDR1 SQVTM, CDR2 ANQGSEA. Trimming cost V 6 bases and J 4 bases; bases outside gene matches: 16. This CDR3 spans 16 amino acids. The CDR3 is CSVTRKNRGMADTQYF. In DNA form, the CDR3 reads TGCAGCGTAACGCGAAAAAACAGGGGTATGGCAGATACGCAGTATTTT.

The CDR3 protein is CASSLGLLAGGLGETQYF. CDR3 nucleotides: TGTGCCAGCAGCTTGGGTCTGCTAGCGGGGGGGCTCGGAGAGACCCAGTACTTC. The chain joins TRBV11-2 to TRBJ2-5; 12 bases line up with TRBD2. Trimming cost V 3 bases and J 4 bases; bases outside gene matches: 12. The CDR3 totals 18 residues. Germline loops: CDR1 SGHAT, CDR2 FQNNGV.

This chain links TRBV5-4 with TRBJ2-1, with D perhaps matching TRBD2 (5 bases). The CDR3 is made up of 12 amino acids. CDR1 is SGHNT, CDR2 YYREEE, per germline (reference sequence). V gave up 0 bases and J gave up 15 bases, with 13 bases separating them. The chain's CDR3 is CASSLAEGVPFF. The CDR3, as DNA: TGTGCCAGCAGCTTGGCCGAGGGAGTGCCGTTCTTC.

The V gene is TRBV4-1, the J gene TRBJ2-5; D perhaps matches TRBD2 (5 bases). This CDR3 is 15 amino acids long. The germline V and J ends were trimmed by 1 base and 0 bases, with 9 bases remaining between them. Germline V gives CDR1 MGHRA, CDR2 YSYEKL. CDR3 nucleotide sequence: TGCGCCAGCAGCCAAGTCCCGGGGTACCAAGAGACCCAGTACTTC. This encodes CASSQVPGYQETQYF.

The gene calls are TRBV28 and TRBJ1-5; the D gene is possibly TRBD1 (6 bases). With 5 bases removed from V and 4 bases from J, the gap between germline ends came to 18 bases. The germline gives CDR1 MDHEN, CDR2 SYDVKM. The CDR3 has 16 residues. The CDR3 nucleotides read TGTGCCAGCAGTCCGAAGGACAGTGTGGGGAATCAGCCCCAGCATTTT. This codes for CASSPKDSVGNQPQHF.

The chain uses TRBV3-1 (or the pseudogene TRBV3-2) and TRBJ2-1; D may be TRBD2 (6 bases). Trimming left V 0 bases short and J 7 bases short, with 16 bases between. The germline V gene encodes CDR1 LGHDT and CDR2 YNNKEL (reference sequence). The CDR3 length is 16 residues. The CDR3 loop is CASSQDRRASLNEQFF. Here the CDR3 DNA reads TGTGCCAGCAGCCAAGATCGGAGGGCATCTTTGAATGAGCAGTTCTTC.

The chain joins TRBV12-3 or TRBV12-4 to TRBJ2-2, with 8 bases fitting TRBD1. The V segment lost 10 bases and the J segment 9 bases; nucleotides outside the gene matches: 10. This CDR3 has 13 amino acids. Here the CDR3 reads CAIGGQGAWELFF. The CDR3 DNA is TGTGCCATCGGTGGCCAGGGGGCCTGGGAGCTGTTTTTT.

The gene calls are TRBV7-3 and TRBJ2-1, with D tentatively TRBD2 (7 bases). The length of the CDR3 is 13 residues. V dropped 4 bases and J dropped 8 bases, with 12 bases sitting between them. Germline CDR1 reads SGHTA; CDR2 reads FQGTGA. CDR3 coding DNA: TGTGCCAGCAGCTCCGGGGGGCGGTATGAGCAGTTCTTC. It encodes CASSSGGRYEQFF.

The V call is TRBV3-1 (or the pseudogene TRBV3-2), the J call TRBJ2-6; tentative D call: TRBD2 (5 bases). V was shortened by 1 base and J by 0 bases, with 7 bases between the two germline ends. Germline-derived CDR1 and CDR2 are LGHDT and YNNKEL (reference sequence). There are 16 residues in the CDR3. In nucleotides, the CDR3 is TGTGCCAGCAGCCAAGGAAGCGGCTCTGGGGCCAACGTCCTGACTTTC. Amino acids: CASSQGSGSGANVLTF.

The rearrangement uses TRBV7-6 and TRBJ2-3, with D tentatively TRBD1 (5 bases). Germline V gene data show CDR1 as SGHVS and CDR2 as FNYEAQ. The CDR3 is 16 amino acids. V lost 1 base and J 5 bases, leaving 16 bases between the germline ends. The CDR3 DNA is TGTGCCAGCAGCTTAGGATTCACAGGCCGGCTAGATACGCAGTATTTT. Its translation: CASSLGFTGRLDTQYF.

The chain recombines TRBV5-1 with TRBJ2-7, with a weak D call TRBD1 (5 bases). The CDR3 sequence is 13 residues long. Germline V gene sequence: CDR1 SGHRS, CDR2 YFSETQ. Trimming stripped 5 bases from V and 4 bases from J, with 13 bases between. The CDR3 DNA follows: TGCGCCAGCAGACCAGAGGCAGGGTACGAGCAGTACTTC. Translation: CASRPEAGYEQYF.

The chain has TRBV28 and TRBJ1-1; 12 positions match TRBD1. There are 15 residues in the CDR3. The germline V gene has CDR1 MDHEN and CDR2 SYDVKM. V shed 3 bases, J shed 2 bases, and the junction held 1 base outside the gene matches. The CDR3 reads CASSLGTGGNTEAFF. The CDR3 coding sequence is TGTGCCAGCAGTTTGGGGACAGGGGGCAACACTGAAGCTTTCTTT.

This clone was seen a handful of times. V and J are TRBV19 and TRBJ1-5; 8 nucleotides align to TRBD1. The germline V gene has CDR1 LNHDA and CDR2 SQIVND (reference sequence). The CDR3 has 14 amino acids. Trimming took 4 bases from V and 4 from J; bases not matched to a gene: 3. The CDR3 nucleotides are TGTGCCAGTAGTACTGGACAGGGTAATCAGCCCCAGCATTTT. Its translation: CASSTGQGNQPQHF. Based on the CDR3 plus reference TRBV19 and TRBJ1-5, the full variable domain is DGGITQSPKYLFRKEGQNVTLSCEQNLNHDAMYWYRQDPGQGLRLIYYSQIVNDFQKGDIAEGYSVSREKKESFPLTVTSAQKNPTAFYLCASSTGQGNQPQHFGDGTRLSIL.

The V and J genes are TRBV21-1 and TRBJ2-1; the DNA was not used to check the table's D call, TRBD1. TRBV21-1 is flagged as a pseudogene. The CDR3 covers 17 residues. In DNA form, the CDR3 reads TGTGCCAGCAGCAAAAAGAAACTTCCCCCGGGACAAGTCGGGCAGTTCTTC. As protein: CASSKKKLPPGQVGQFF.

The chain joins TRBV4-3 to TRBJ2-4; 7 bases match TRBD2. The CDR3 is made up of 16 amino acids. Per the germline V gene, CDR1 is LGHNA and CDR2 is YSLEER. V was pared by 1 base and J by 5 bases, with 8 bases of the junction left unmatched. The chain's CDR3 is CASSQGVRGVQNIQYF. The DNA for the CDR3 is TGCGCCAGCAGCCAAGGAGTACGGGGGGTCCAAAACATTCAGTACTTC.

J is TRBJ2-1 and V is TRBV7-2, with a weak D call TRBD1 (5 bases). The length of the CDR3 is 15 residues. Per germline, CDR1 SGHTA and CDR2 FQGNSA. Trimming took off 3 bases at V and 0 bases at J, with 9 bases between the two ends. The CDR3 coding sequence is TGTGCCAGCAGCTTCCACAGGAGCTCCTACAATGAGCAGTTCTTC. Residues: CASSFHRSSYNEQFF.

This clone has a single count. This chain's CDR3 is CASSLYHWNTGELFF. Written as DNA, the CDR3 is TGTGCCAGCAGCTTATATCACTGGAACACCGGGGAGCTGTTTTTT. The rearrangement links TRBV14 to TRBJ2-2; D not resolved. There are 15 residues in the CDR3. Trimming took off 5 bases at V and 1 base at J, with 11 bases between the two ends. Germline V lookup: CDR1 SGHDN, CDR2 FVKESK.

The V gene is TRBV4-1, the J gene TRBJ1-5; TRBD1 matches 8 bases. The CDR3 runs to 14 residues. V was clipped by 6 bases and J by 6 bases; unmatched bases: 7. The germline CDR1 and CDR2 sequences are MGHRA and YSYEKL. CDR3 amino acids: CASSRQGLGQPQHF. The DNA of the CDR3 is TGCGCCAGCAGTCGACAGGGGTTAGGTCAGCCCCAGCATTTT.

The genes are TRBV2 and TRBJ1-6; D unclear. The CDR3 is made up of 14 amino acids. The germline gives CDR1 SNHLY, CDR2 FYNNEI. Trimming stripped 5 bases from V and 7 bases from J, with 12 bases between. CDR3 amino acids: CASSFRQQNSPLHF. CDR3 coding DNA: TGTGCCAGCAGTTTCCGACAACAGAATTCACCCCTCCACTTT. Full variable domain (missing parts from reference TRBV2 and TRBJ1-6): EPEVTQTPSHQVTQMGQEVILRCVPISNHLYFYWYRQILGQKVEFLVSFYNNEISEKSEIFDDQFSVERPDGSNFTLKIRSTKLEDSAMYFCASSFRQQNSPLHFGNGTRLTVT.

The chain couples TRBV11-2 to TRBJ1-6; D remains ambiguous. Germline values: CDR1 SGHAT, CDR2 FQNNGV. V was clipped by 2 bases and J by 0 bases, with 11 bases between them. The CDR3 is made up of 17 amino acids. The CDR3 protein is CASSLQLTRSYNSPLHF. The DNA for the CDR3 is TGTGCCAGCAGCTTACAACTCACCCGCTCCTATAATTCACCCCTCCACTTT.